This TCR beta chain was sequenced for a study of high-grade serous ovarian cancer treatment subgroups. Whole-study results and caveats: Repertoire similarity ranged roughly 0.095 to 0.8 between tumors of one patient. Spatial context was lost because tumors were sequenced in bulk.

Tumor tissue was taken before any definitive surgery or chemotherapy was given. The V gene lost 1 base and the J gene lost 5 bases, with 11 bases spanning the gap. The germline V gene has CDR1 KGHSH and CDR2 LQKENI. The CDR3 extends over 15 amino acids. With regard to this clone: The antigen is not known.

Sequencing used immunoSEQ multiplex PCR; TCRdb keeps in-frame clones, though not all of them. In the table there are 9,600 or so clones, 72% of which are singletons. The origin of this receptor is a human donor with high-grade serous ovarian cancer. The material sequenced was tumor tissue. The chain has TRBV18 and TRBJ1-4; TRBD1 might be the D (5 bases). CDR3 nucleotides: TGTGCCAGCTCACCACTGTCGGGGGAGAATGAAAAACTGTTTTTT. Translating it yields CASSPLSGENEKLFF.